This T cell receptor (beta chain) was identified in a study of blood T cell repertoires in COVID-19. The wider study: Both acute and convalescent COVID-19 samples were obtained from the United States, Italy and Spain. T cells, B-cell-depleted T cells, or PBMCs provided the cDNA or gDNA that served as material.

Repertoires were generated with immunoSEQ multiplex PCR, while TCRdb's copy carries only in-frame clones and drops some. There are 200,000 or so clones in the sample; approximately 84% occur only once, and 2% to 2.5% lies in the top ten. The CDR3 runs to 14 residues. Trimming left V 2 bases short and J 0 bases short, with 7 bases between. CDR1 MDHEN and CDR2 SYDVKM come from the germline V gene. The sequenced sample was peripheral blood. This receptor was taken from a woman aged 60-75 years with acute or convalescent COVID-19. J is TRBJ1-2 and V is TRBV28, with no clear D. The CDR3 sequence is CASSLGRSNYGYTF. Written as DNA, the CDR3 is TGTGCCAGCAGTTTAGGTCGGTCTAACTATGGCTACACCTTC.